The 10 T cell receptor beta chains below all came from one sample that was sequenced in a study of blood T cell repertoires in COVID-19. This table comes from immunoSEQ multiplex PCR, and its TCRdb copy is limited to in-frame clones, with some not included. The sample has tens of thousands of clones, 85% to 90% seen once. The source material was peripheral blood. These receptors were obtained from a human donor in a cohort sampled during active COVID-19.

The chain is built from TRBV9 and TRBJ1-5; 9 bases match TRBD1. Trimming cost V 3 bases and J 7 bases; bases outside gene matches: 8. The CDR3 contains 15 residues. The germline gives CDR1 SGDLS, CDR2 YYNGEE. CDR3 region: CASSDGTGFGQPQHF. DNA for the CDR3: TGTGCCAGCAGCGACGGGACAGGGTTTGGCCAGCCCCAGCATTTT.

The V gene is TRBV19, the J gene TRBJ2-3, with D possibly being TRBD2 (6 bases). CDR1 and CDR2 (germline): LNHDA, SQIVND (reference sequence). CDR3 length equals 16 residues. Trimming took 3 bases from V and 5 from J, leaving 18 bases between them. The CDR3 DNA is TGTGCCAGTAGTATCTGGTTGCCGGGGCGGGGAGATACGCAGTATTTT. Residues: CASSIWLPGRGDTQYF.

The chain combines TRBV20-1 with TRBJ1-1, with D possibly matching TRBD1 (6 bases). Looked up from germline, CDR1 is DFQATT and CDR2 is SNEGSKA (reference sequence). The CDR3 extends over 11 amino acids. Trimming took off 6 bases at V and 10 bases at J, with 15 bases between the two ends. The CDR3 here is CSAVPGVVAFF. In DNA form, the CDR3 reads TGCAGTGCCGTACCAGGGGTGGTAGCTTTCTTT.

This rearrangement joins TRBV6-2 or TRBV6-3 to TRBJ2-1, with 8 bases identical to TRBD2. The CDR3 contains 17 residues. V was clipped by 3 bases and J by 10 bases; unmatched bases: 17. Germline CDR1 and CDR2: MNHEY and SVGEGT. CDR3 residues: CASSYETSAPKPHEQFF. The CDR3, as DNA: TGTGCCAGCAGTTATGAGACTAGCGCACCCAAGCCGCACGAGCAGTTCTTC.

The V gene is TRBV7-9, the J gene TRBJ1-1; tentatively, D is TRBD1 (6 bases). The CDR3 sequence is 13 residues long. With 7 bases removed from V and 12 bases from J, the gap between germline ends came to 21 bases. The germline gives CDR1 SEHNR, CDR2 FQNEAQ (reference sequence). The CDR3 DNA follows: TGTGCCAGCACCATCGGGGGGGCAGGGGAAACTTTCTTT. Translated, it gives CASTIGGAGETFF.

The chain links TRBV5-6 to TRBJ1-2; D is possibly TRBD1 (6 bases). V was clipped by 0 bases and J by 2 bases, with 11 bases between them. CDR1 is SGHDT and CDR2 is YYEEEE in the germline V gene. This CDR3 comprises 15 residues. DNA of the CDR3: TGTGCCAGCAGCTTGGAGATGGACAGCAACTATGGCTACACCTTC. It translates to CASSLEMDSNYGYTF.

This chain joins TRBV30 and TRBJ2-2, with 8 bases fitting TRBD2. The ends lost 3 bases at V and 5 bases at J; junction bases unmatched: 5. Germline V lookup: CDR1 GTSNPN, CDR2 SVGIG (reference sequence). The CDR3 length is 14 residues. CDR3 region: CAWSSGRLTGELFF. For the CDR3, the DNA is TGTGCCTGGAGCAGCGGGAGATTGACCGGGGAGCTGTTTTTT.

The rearrangement uses TRBV13 and TRBJ1-6; TRBD1 agrees at 10 bases. V lost 5 bases and J lost 10; bases outside the gene matches: 14. Per the germline V gene, CDR1 is PRHDT and CDR2 is FYEKMQ (reference sequence). The length of the CDR3 is 17 residues. CDR3: CASSPRGGQGLLSPLHF. As DNA, the CDR3 is TGTGCCAGCAGCCCTAGAGGGGGACAGGGGCTTTTGTCACCCCTCCACTTT.

This sequence joins TRBV7-9 and TRBJ2-7; TRBD2 matches at 7 bases. Trimming at V came to 1 base and at J to 5 bases, leaving 5 bases not matched to a gene. CDR1 and CDR2 (germline): SEHNR, FQNEAQ (reference sequence). The CDR3 spans 14 residues. The CDR3 nucleotides are TGTGCCAGCAGCTTAGTGGGAGGGAACCACGAGCAGTACTTC. It translates to CASSLVGGNHEQYF. Full variable domain (outside the CDR3, taken from reference TRBV7-9 and TRBJ2-7): DTGVSQNPRHKITKRGQNVTFRCDPISEHNRLYWYRQTLGQGPEFLTYFQNEAQLEKSRLLSDRFSAERPKGSFSTLEIQRTEQGDSAMYLCASSLVGGNHEQYFGPGTRLTVT.

This chain connects TRBV28 to TRBJ1-2; the match to TRBD1 covers 9 bases. Germline CDR1 reads MDHEN; CDR2 reads SYDVKM. With 5 bases clipped from V and 5 bases from J, the junction kept 9 bases outside the gene matches. This CDR3 contains 15 residues. The CDR3 DNA is TGTGCCAGCAGTGCGCTACAGGGGGCTTGGTATGGCTACACCTTC. Amino acid sequence: CASSALQGAWYGYTF.